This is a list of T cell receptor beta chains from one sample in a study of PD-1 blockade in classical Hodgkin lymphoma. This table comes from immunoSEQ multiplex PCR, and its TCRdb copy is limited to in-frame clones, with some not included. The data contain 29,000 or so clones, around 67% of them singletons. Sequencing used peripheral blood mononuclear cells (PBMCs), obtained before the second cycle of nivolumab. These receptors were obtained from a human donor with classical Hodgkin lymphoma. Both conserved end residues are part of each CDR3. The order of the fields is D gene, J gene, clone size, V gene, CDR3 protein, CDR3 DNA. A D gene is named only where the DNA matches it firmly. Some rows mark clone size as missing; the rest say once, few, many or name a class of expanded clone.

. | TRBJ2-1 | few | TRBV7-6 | CASSLTRDNEQFF | TGTGCCAGCAGCTTGACTAGGGACAATGAGCAGTTCTTC
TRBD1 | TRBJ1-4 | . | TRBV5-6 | CASSQGTGPEKLFF | TGTGCCAGCTCCCAGGGGACAGGGCCGGAAAAACTGTTTTTT
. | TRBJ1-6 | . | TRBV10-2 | CASSDLNSPLHF | TGCGCCAGCAGTGACCTCAATTCACCCCTCCACTTT
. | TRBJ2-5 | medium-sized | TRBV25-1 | CASSDSPKETQYF | TGTGCCAGCAGTGATTCCCCAAAAGAGACCCAGTACTTC
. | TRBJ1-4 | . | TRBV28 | CASSLPQGVEATNEKLFF | TGTGCCAGCAGTTTACCTCAGGGAGTGGAGGCAACTAATGAAAAACTGTTTTTT
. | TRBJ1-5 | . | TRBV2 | CASSKILNSNQPQHF | TGTGCCAGCAGTAAGATTCTTAACAGCAATCAGCCCCAGCATTTT
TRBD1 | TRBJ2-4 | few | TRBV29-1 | CSVEGQAQNIQYF | TGCAGCGTGGAAGGACAGGCCCAAAACATTCAGTACTTC
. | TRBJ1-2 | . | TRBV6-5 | CASSYSGALNYGYTF | TGTGCCAGCAGTTACTCAGGGGCCCTAAACTATGGCTACACCTTC
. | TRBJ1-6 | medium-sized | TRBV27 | CASTISWADGSPLHF | TGTGCCAGCACCATATCCTGGGCAGACGGTTCACCCCTCCACTTT
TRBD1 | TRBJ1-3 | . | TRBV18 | CASSHQTGEGSNTIYF | TGTGCCAGCTCACACCAGACAGGGGAAGGATCCAACACCATATATTTT
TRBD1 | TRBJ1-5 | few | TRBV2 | CASRDSGESNQPQHF | TGTGCCTCAAGGGACAGTGGAGAGAGCAATCAGCCCCAGCATTTT
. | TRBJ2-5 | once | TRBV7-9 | CASSPLGGGGQETQYF | TGTGCCAGCAGCCCTCTCGGTGGTGGGGGGCAAGAGACCCAGTACTTC
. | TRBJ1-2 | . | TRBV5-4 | CASSLAGLNVGYTF | TGTGCCAGCAGCTTGGCCGGCCTCAACGTTGGCTACACCTTC
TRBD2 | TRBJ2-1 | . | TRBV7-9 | CASSLALAGTYNEQFF | TGTGCCAGCAGCTTAGCACTAGCGGGGACATACAATGAGCAGTTCTTC
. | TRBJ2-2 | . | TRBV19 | CASSIGWGAYTGELFF | TGTGCCAGTAGTATAGGTTGGGGGGCGTACACCGGGGAGCTGTTTTTT
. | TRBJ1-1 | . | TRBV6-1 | CASTDAGMAAEAFF | TGTGCCAGCACTGATGCAGGGATGGCTGCTGAAGCTTTCTTT
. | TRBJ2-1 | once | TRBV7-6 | CASSRGAEQFF | TGTGCCAGCAGCCGCGGAGCTGAGCAGTTCTTC
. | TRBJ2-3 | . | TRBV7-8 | CASTLAGTDTQYF | TGTGCCAGCACTCTTGCCGGAACAGATACGCAGTATTTT
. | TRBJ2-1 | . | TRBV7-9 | CASSLANRGLEQFF | TGTGCCAGCAGCTTAGCAAATCGGGGTCTTGAGCAGTTCTTC
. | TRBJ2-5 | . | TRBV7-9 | CASSLTGEETQYF | TGTGCCAGCAGCTTAACGGGAGAAGAGACCCAGTACTTC
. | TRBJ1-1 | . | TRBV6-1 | CASSPWQDEAFF | TGTGCCAGCAGTCCTTGGCAAGACGAAGCTTTCTTT
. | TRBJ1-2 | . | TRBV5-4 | CASSPGGNYGYTF | TGTGCCAGCAGCCCGGGGGGTAACTATGGCTACACCTTC
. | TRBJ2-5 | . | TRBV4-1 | CASSQGQSQETQYF | TGCGCCAGCAGCCAAGGACAGTCCCAAGAGACCCAGTACTTC
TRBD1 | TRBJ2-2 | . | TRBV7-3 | CASSLSQGDTGELFF | TGTGCCAGCAGCTTAAGTCAGGGGGACACCGGGGAGCTGTTTTTT
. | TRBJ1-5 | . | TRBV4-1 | CASSQGPITQPQHF | TGCGCCAGCAGCCAAGGACCCATAACTCAGCCCCAGCATTTT
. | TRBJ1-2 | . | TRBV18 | CASSRQFLHF | TGTGCCAGCTCAAGACAGTTCCTCCACTTC
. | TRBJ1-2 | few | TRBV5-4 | CASSLGVSGYTF | TGTGCCAGCAGCTTGGGTGTTTCTGGCTACACCTTC
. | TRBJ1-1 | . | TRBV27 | CASSLYAGTNTEAFF | TGTGCCAGCAGTTTATATGCAGGGACGAACACTGAAGCTTTCTTT
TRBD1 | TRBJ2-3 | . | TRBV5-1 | CASKQGMADTQYF | TGCGCCAGCAAACAGGGGATGGCAGATACGCAGTATTTT
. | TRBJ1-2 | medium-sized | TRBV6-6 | CASGLYNYGYTF | TGTGCCAGTGGACTGTATAACTATGGCTACACCTTC
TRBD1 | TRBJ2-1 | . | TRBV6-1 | CASSITGGFEQFF | TGTGCCAGCAGTATTACAGGGGGGTTTGAGCAGTTCTTC
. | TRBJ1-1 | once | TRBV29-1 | CSVAIPGQNTEAFF | TGCAGCGTCGCCATCCCGGGACAGAACACTGAAGCTTTCTTT
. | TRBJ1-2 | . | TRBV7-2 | CASVPGQVGYTF | TGTGCCAGCGTACCTGGGCAAGTTGGCTACACCTTC
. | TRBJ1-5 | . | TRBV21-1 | CASSKEGTGTYSNQPQHF | TGTGCCAGCAGCAAAGAGGGCACAGGGACCTATAGCAATCAGCCCCAGCATTTT
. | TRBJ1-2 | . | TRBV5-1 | CASSGEVATAGYTF | TGCGCCAGCAGCGGTGAGGTCGCAACAGCTGGCTACACCTTC
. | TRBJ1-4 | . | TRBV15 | CATSRDLKAGYGGEKLFF | TGTGCCACCAGCAGAGATCTGAAGGCGGGCTACGGGGGTGAAAAACTGTTTTTT
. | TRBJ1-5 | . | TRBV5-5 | CASSSYREGQPQHF | TGTGCCAGCAGCTCCTACAGGGAGGGTCAGCCCCAGCATTTT
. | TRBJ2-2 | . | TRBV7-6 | CASSPQTENTGELFF | TGTGCCAGCAGCCCGCAGACAGAGAACACCGGGGAGCTGTTTTTT
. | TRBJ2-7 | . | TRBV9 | CASSLSKSEQIDEQYF | TGTGCCAGCAGCCTCTCCAAAAGTGAACAGATCGACGAGCAGTACTTC
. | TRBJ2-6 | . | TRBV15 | CATSRDGYGGAGANVLTF | TGTGCCACCAGCAGAGATGGGTATGGGGGTGCTGGGGCCAACGTCCTGACTTTC
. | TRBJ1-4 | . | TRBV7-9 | CASSLSRFSTTNEKLFF | TGTGCCAGCAGCTTAAGCAGGTTTAGTACAACTAATGAAAAACTGTTTTTT
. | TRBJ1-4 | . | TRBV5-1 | CASSSTGGEKLFF | TGCGCCAGCAGCTCGACAGGTGGGGAAAAACTGTTTTTT
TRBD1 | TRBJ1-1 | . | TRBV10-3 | CAISGREGANTEAFF | TGTGCCATCAGTGGGCGTGAGGGGGCAAACACTGAAGCTTTCTTT
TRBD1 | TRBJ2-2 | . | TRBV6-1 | CASSADRETGELFF | TGTGCCAGCAGTGCGGACAGGGAGACCGGGGAGCTGTTTTTT
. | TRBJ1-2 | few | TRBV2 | CASKAGADGYTF | TGTGCCAGCAAAGCGGGGGCGGATGGCTACACCTTC
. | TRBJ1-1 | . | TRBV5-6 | CASHPTHDTEAFF | TGTGCCAGCCACCCCACACACGACACTGAAGCTTTCTTT
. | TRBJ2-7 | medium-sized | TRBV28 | CASSRPSAKVRQYF | TGTGCCAGCAGCCGACCCTCGGCTAAGGTACGGCAGTACTTC
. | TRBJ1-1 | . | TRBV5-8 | CASSLVKVAGVSTEAFF | TGTGCCAGCAGCTTGGTAAAAGTTGCGGGGGTCAGCACTGAAGCTTTCTTT
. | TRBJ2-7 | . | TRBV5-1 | CASSFVGGEQYF | TGCGCCAGCAGCTTCGTCGGGGGAGAGCAGTACTTC
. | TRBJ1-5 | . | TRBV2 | CASSEEGRQPQHF | TGTGCCAGCAGTGAGGAAGGTAGGCAGCCCCAGCATTTT
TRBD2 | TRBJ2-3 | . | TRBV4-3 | CASSPSSGLFSDTQYF | TGCGCCAGCAGCCCGTCTAGCGGGCTTTTTTCCGATACGCAGTATTTT